This T cell receptor (beta chain) stems from a study of blood T cell repertoires in COVID-19 (dated by TCRdb to 2019 to 2021). With regard to the full study: Collaborator samples came from the United States, Italy and Spain and covered acute and convalescent phases of COVID-19. The prospective study material was composed of cDNA or gDNA derived from T cells, B-cell-depleted T cells, or PBMCs. The dataset comprised deeply sampled blood TCRbeta repertoires from subjects exposed to, actively infected with, or recovered from COVID-19. The samples were drawn from the first 160 participants of the ongoing ImmuneRACE study and from over a thousand subjects provided by 6 global collaborators. The repertoires were released in a freely available public database meant as a resource for research on the immune response to SARS-CoV-2. Where HLA class I and class II types were available, the types were taken from metadata supplied by the sample provider, not from assay-based typing. A de-identified subject ID, COVID-19 status, age in years and sex were almost always included in the sample metadata. Overall study results and their limits: The amount of clinical and demographic metadata varied by source and participant and was provided uncurated.

TCRbeta CDR3 regions were amplified from genomic DNA using the immunoSEQ Assay, a bias-controlled multiplex PCR. As for the authors' bioinformatics: Nucleated cell counts per sample were estimated from amplification of reference gene primers within the assay. To quantify the absolute abundance of each unique TCRbeta CDR3 rearrangement, sequence reads were collapsed and filtered. For each sample, productive Simpson clonality was calculated by taking the square root of Simpson's diversity index across productive rearrangements. TCRdb mirrors the immuneACCESS table, restricted to in-frame sequences. Some clones are absent from its copies; in checked studies, under half trace to an unresolved V gene, and the reason for the others is unknown. Clone size and V and J calls were adopted from that table, with D and trimming inferred from the DNA. In this sample the table shows about 61,000 clones, 85% to 90% of which occur a single time. The ten top clones hold around 18% of the sample.

The collaborating institutions used their own protocols to collect whole blood in K2EDTA tubes. For TCRbeta analysis, collaborator samples were shipped as frozen whole blood, as isolated PBMCs, or as DNA extracted from either sample type. Comments on this clone: Its antigen is unknown. No base qualities exist here, and no much larger clone lies one base off it.

Via the germline V gene, CDR1 is SNHLY and CDR2 FYNNEI. A distance of 9 bases separates the germline ends of V and J, which lose 5 bases and 8 bases respectively. Measured from the cysteine to the phenylalanine, the CDR3 is 11 residues long. Solely the CDR3 DNA is kept, with 33 bases framed from the first base. The source is a woman older than 75 with active COVID-19. The chain links TRBV2 with TRBJ1-2, with the D gene uncertain. The specimen sequenced was peripheral blood. The CDR3 is CASSPFGGYTF. Read as DNA, the sequence is TGTGCCAGCAGTCCGTTCGGGGGCTACACCTTC.